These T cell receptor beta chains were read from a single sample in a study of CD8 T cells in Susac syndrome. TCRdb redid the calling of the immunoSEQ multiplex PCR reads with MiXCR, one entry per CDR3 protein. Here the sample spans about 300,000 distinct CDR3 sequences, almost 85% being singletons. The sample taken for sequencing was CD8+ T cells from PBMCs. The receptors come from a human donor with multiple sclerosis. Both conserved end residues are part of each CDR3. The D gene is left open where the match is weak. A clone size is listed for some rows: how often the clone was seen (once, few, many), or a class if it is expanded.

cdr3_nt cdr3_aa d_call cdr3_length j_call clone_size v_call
TGTGCCAGTAGTATAGTTCCGGGAGCCAAAAACATTCAGTACTTC CASSIVPGAKNIQYF . 15 TRBJ2-4 . TRBV19
TGTGCCAGCAGCTTAGGCGTAAGGCAGCCCCAGCATTTT CASSLGVRQPQHF . 13 TRBJ1-5 . TRBV7-8
TGTGCCAGTAGTATAACGGCAGAGGGGTTGGTGACTGAAGCTTTCTTT CASSITAEGLVTEAFF . 16 TRBJ1-1 . TRBV19
TGCGCCAGCAGCCACCCCGGCGGGGCAGGGGGCGGCCCCGCATATGGCTACACCTTC CASSHPGGAGGGPAYGYTF TRBD1 19 TRBJ1-2 . TRBV4-3
TGTGCCAGCGGTCTCTATGGCTACACCTTC CASGLYGYTF . 10 TRBJ1-2 . TRBV7-9
TGCAGTGCTTTAGCGGGTATCTCCTACAATGAGCAGTTCTTC CSALAGISYNEQFF TRBD2 14 TRBJ2-1 . TRBV20-1
TGTGCCAGCAATCTCGGGACTAGCGGGGCCAATGAGCAGTTCTTC CASNLGTSGANEQFF TRBD2 15 TRBJ2-1 . TRBV28
TGTGCCAGCAGCTTTGACAGGAACACTGAAGCTTTCTTT CASSFDRNTEAFF . 13 TRBJ1-1 . TRBV11-1
TGTGCCAGCAGCCAGAGAGGACTAGCGGGAGATTCAACCAAAAACATTCAGTACTTC CASSQRGLAGDSTKNIQYF TRBD2 19 TRBJ2-4 . TRBV7-2
TGCGCCAGCAGCTTAATGTCTTCAAGCGGGTTCTCCTACAATGAGCAGTTCTTC CASSLMSSSGFSYNEQFF . 18 TRBJ2-1 . TRBV5-1
TGTGCCAGCTTGCCAGAGAACCAAGAGACCCAGTACTTC CASLPENQETQYF . 13 TRBJ2-5 . TRBV7-9
TGTGCCAGCAGTCCCCAGGGTGTTGGCACTGAAGCTTTCTTT CASSPQGVGTEAFF . 14 TRBJ1-1 . TRBV27
TGTGCCAGCCAGCGGGAGTTAGGGGGGATCGGGAATGAGCAGTTCTTC CASQRELGGIGNEQFF TRBD2 16 TRBJ2-1 . TRBV19
TGCGCCAGCAGCGAGAGCGGTTCCTACGAGCAGTACTTC CASSESGSYEQYF . 13 TRBJ2-7 . TRBV5-1
TGCGCCAGCAGCCACCTAACTTCCCGGGACAGGGAGCACACCTTC CASSHLTSRDREHTF TRBD1 15 TRBJ1-2 few TRBV4-1
TGCAGTGCTAGAGATTTAACACAGGCCGCTAGCTCCTACGAGCAGTACTTC CSARDLTQAASSYEQYF . 17 TRBJ2-7 . TRBV20-1
TGTGCCACTTCGATACTTTCAGGGGGGGAGACCCAGTACTTC CATSILSGGETQYF . 14 TRBJ2-5 . TRBV27
TGTGCTAGTGGTTTGTCCCCCGGAGGGGGAGGGCCTTTCGAGCAGTACTTC CASGLSPGGGGPFEQYF . 17 TRBJ2-7 . TRBV12-5
TGCAGTGCTAGATCGGAGGGGTCCTACAATGAGCAGTTCTTC CSARSEGSYNEQFF . 14 TRBJ2-1 . TRBV20-1
TGTGCCAGCAGCTTAGCGTTTGGTGTCAATGAGCAGTTCTTC CASSLAFGVNEQFF . 14 TRBJ2-1 . TRBV7-9
TGTGCCAGCAGTTTCGAAGTCGACACTGAAGCTTTCTTT CASSFEVDTEAFF . 13 TRBJ1-1 . TRBV28
TGTGCCAGCTCAGGGTTAGGCCCTAACATCTACGAGCAGTACTTC CASSGLGPNIYEQYF . 15 TRBJ2-7 . TRBV28
TGTGCCAGCAGTTCCAAGGGACAGGAGTCTGTCTACAATGAGCAGTTCTTC CASSSKGQESVYNEQFF TRBD1 17 TRBJ2-1 . TRBV28
TGCGCCAGCAGCCGGGACAGTTCAACTAATGAAAAACTGTTTTTT CASSRDSSTNEKLFF TRBD1 15 TRBJ1-4 . TRBV5-1
TGTGCCAGCAGCTTAGTGAGCGAGAGGGAGAATGAGCAGTTCTTC CASSLVSERENEQFF . 15 TRBJ2-1 . TRBV7-6
TGTGCCAGCAGCGTAGGTCCTAGGACGGACGACGAGCAGTACTTC CASSVGPRTDDEQYF . 15 TRBJ2-7 . TRBV9
TGTGCCAGCACCCACCTACAGGGTCGGTTGGCTGAAGCTTTCTTT CASTHLQGRLAEAFF . 15 TRBJ1-1 . TRBV7-9
TGTGCCAGCAGTTTGGGGACCCACGAGCAGTACTTC CASSLGTHEQYF . 12 TRBJ2-7 few TRBV12-3/TRBV12-4
TGTGCCAGCAGCTTAATATGGACGGACGACTACGAGCAGTACTTC CASSLIWTDDYEQYF . 15 TRBJ2-7 . TRBV7-2
TGTGCCAGCAGTTACTCGAACCTAGCGGGCATCAATGAGCAGTTCTTC CASSYSNLAGINEQFF TRBD2 16 TRBJ2-1 . TRBV6-2/TRBV6-3
TGTGCCAGCACCGGGGGGGGACTAGTCTACTCCTACGAGCAGTACTTC CASTGGGLVYSYEQYF TRBD2 16 TRBJ2-7 . TRBV7-8
TGTGCCAGCAGTCTTAGCGGGAGGGCCGGTAAAGAGCAGTACTTC CASSLSGRAGKEQYF TRBD2 15 TRBJ2-7 . TRBV12-3/TRBV12-4
TGTGCCAGCAGCGTAACCCCGATGTCCTATGGCTACACCTTC CASSVTPMSYGYTF . 14 TRBJ1-2 . TRBV9
TGCGCCAGCAGCCAAGATTCCGGGACAGGGGCTTACGAGCAGTACTTC CASSQDSGTGAYEQYF TRBD1 16 TRBJ2-7 . TRBV4-3
TGTGCCAGCAGCGAGATGGACAGGAGAAACACTGAAGCTTTCTTT CASSEMDRRNTEAFF TRBD1 15 TRBJ1-1 once TRBV5-6
TGTGCCAGCAGGGACCGCCGACAGGGTTCTTCAGGACGCTACACCTTC CASRDRRQGSSGRYTF TRBD1 16 TRBJ1-2 few TRBV6-1
TGCGCCAGCAGCGCAGGACTAGCGGTCAACCACTACGAGCAGTACTTC CASSAGLAVNHYEQYF TRBD2 16 TRBJ2-7 . TRBV4-3
TGTGCCAGCAGTGCCGGGTGGGGAGCTTTCTTT CASSAGWGAFF . 11 TRBJ1-1 . TRBV12-3/TRBV12-4
TGTGCCACCCCCTTGTCAGCTTTTGTTGAGGGGCAGACCCAGTACTTC CATPLSAFVEGQTQYF . 16 TRBJ2-5 . TRBV24-1
TGTGCTAGTGGTTCTCCCAGCGCGAACACCGGGGAGCTGTTTTTT CASGSPSANTGELFF . 15 TRBJ2-2 . TRBV12-5
TGTGCCACCAGCGAGGGGGAGATGAACACTGAAGCTTTCTTT CATSEGEMNTEAFF . 14 TRBJ1-1 . TRBV15
TGTGCCAGCAGTTACGGGATAGGGGGCACTGAAGCTTTCTTT CASSYGIGGTEAFF . 14 TRBJ1-1 . TRBV6-6
TGTGCCAGCAGTCTCACCCGCGGCTTTGATACGCAGTATTTT CASSLTRGFDTQYF . 14 TRBJ2-3 once TRBV28
TGTGCCAGCAGCTCTCCTTCTAGGACCGGGGAGCTGTTTTTT CASSSPSRTGELFF . 14 TRBJ2-2 few TRBV11-2
TGTGCCAGCGCTGGGGCATGGCCCCAGCATTTT CASAGAWPQHF . 11 TRBJ1-5 . TRBV6-6
TGTGCCAGCAGTTACGATTGGGGTCCCGCCAATGAAGCTTTCTTT CASSYDWGPANEAFF . 15 TRBJ1-1 . TRBV6-2/TRBV6-3
TGTGCCAGCTTACAGCTGGACAGGGGGCGACTGGACACTGAAGCTTTCTTT CASLQLDRGRLDTEAFF TRBD1 17 TRBJ1-1 . TRBV28
TGTGCCAGCACCTTCCCCGGGACAGGGAACAGAAGGGGGCAAGAGACCCAGTACTTC CASTFPGTGNRRGQETQYF TRBD1 19 TRBJ2-5 . TRBV7-9
TGTGCCAGCAATAACTACCCCCTTTGGAACACTGAAGCTTTCTTT CASNNYPLWNTEAFF . 15 TRBJ1-1 . TRBV7-2